This is a list of T cell receptor beta chains from one sample in a study of blood T cell repertoires in COVID-19. Assay used: immunoSEQ multiplex PCR; TCRdb lists only in-frame clones, some missing. The sample records about 210,000 clones, around 80% being singletons. Sequencing was done on a sample of peripheral blood. Source of these receptors: a woman aged 60 to 75 with COVID-19, enrolled during active disease. Both conserved end residues are part of each CDR3.

j_gene: TRBJ1-2; len: 13; v_gene: TRBV9; CDR3aa: CASSLEGARGYTF
j_gene: TRBJ2-5; len: 13; v_gene: TRBV28; CDR3aa: CASSSGVVETQYF
j_gene: TRBJ2-7; len: 16; v_gene: TRBV7-9; CDR3aa: CASTPFLAASSYEQYF
j_gene: TRBJ1-4; len: 15; v_gene: TRBV5-5; CDR3aa: CASSLGDTGGEKLFF
j_gene: TRBJ1-2; len: 14; v_gene: TRBV4-2; CDR3aa: CASSQPRGSFGYTF
j_gene: TRBJ1-5; len: 13; v_gene: TRBV10-3; CDR3aa: CAIGQGGTQPQHF
j_gene: TRBJ1-1; len: 14; v_gene: TRBV2; CDR3aa: CASGVRTENTEAFF
j_gene: TRBJ2-1; len: 15; v_gene: TRBV10-3; CDR3aa: CAISGGFSSRDEQFF
j_gene: TRBJ1-5; len: 15; v_gene: TRBV6-5; CDR3aa: CASSQSPDRYQPQHF
j_gene: TRBJ2-3; len: 16; v_gene: TRBV4-3; CDR3aa: CASSLQGAYSTDTQYF
j_gene: TRBJ1-1; len: 15; v_gene: TRBV6-5; CDR3aa: CASSSPGTGNTEAFF
j_gene: TRBJ2-7; len: 15; v_gene: TRBV7-8; CDR3aa: CASSLTSGFSYEQYF
j_gene: TRBJ2-1; len: 16; v_gene: TRBV4-1; CDR3aa: CASSQALKGAYNEQFF
j_gene: TRBJ2-5; len: 13; v_gene: TRBV5-6; CDR3aa: CASSRGLAVTQYF
j_gene: TRBJ2-7; len: 14; v_gene: TRBV7-8; CDR3aa: CASSNWAGGGEQYF
j_gene: TRBJ2-7; len: 15; v_gene: TRBV4-3; CDR3aa: CASSQTHVPSYEQYF
j_gene: TRBJ1-1; len: 15; v_gene: TRBV15; CDR3aa: CATSRDLAGNTEAFF
j_gene: TRBJ2-4; len: 14; v_gene: TRBV10-1; CDR3aa: CASSESGGMGIQYF
j_gene: TRBJ2-3; len: 15; v_gene: TRBV2; CDR3aa: CASSEYGLSTDTQYF
j_gene: TRBJ1-6; len: 16; v_gene: TRBV20-1; CDR3aa: CSASRGTGGSNSPLHF
j_gene: TRBJ1-6; len: 14; v_gene: TRBV2; CDR3aa: CASRYRGDNSPLHF
j_gene: TRBJ2-1; len: 15; v_gene: TRBV15; CDR3aa: CATSRPSGRYNEQFF
j_gene: TRBJ2-5; len: 12; v_gene: TRBV9; CDR3aa: CASSAGQETQYF
j_gene: TRBJ2-7; len: 14; v_gene: TRBV6-6; CDR3aa: CASLGTSGSYEQYF
j_gene: TRBJ1-5; len: 13; v_gene: TRBV7-9; CDR3aa: CASSLGGFQPQHF
j_gene: TRBJ2-3; len: 16; v_gene: TRBV9; CDR3aa: CASSPREGIGVDTQYF
j_gene: TRBJ2-5; len: 11; v_gene: TRBV12-3/TRBV12-4; CDR3aa: CATGGGETQYF
j_gene: TRBJ1-2; len: 13; v_gene: TRBV18; CDR3aa: CASSMDRGYGYTF
j_gene: TRBJ1-1; len: 15; v_gene: TRBV11-1; CDR3aa: CASSLLGAENTEAFF
j_gene: TRBJ2-3; len: 14; v_gene: TRBV6-2/TRBV6-3; CDR3aa: CASSYSRVGDTQYF
j_gene: TRBJ1-1; len: 12; v_gene: TRBV9; CDR3aa: CASSSPNTEAFF
j_gene: TRBJ2-5; len: 16; v_gene: TRBV4-2; CDR3aa: CASSYAGTGLQETQYF
j_gene: TRBJ2-1; len: 17; v_gene: TRBV19; CDR3aa: CASSRTSVLAAYNEQFF
j_gene: TRBJ1-3; len: 13; v_gene: TRBV6-5; CDR3aa: CASSLDRANTIYF
j_gene: TRBJ1-3; len: 16; v_gene: TRBV15; CDR3aa: CATSRGGQGPGNTIYF
j_gene: TRBJ1-5; len: 14; v_gene: TRBV3-1/TRBV3-2; CDR3aa: CASSQDNRGQPQHF
j_gene: TRBJ2-3; len: 14; v_gene: TRBV24-1; CDR3aa: CATSDFRGTDTQYF
j_gene: TRBJ1-5; len: 15; v_gene: TRBV5-6; CDR3aa: CASSLEQGARGPQHF
j_gene: TRBJ2-3; len: 15; v_gene: TRBV6-2/TRBV6-3; CDR3aa: CASSYRTGGTDTQYF
j_gene: TRBJ2-2; len: 14; v_gene: TRBV9; CDR3aa: CASSGGLAVGELFF
j_gene: TRBJ1-5; len: 14; v_gene: TRBV28; CDR3aa: CASRQQGNGRPQHF
j_gene: TRBJ2-3; len: 15; v_gene: TRBV9; CDR3aa: CASSEAGGPTDTQYF
j_gene: TRBJ2-1; len: 15; v_gene: TRBV6-5; CDR3aa: CASSRPRGLAAEQFF
j_gene: TRBJ2-3; len: 16; v_gene: TRBV7-2; CDR3aa: CASRVGLAGDGDTQYF
j_gene: TRBJ1-2; len: 15; v_gene: TRBV11-2; CDR3aa: CASSLDGTGDDGYTF
j_gene: TRBJ1-4; len: 14; v_gene: TRBV4-1; CDR3aa: CASSPGTGAEKLFF
j_gene: TRBJ1-2; len: 15; v_gene: TRBV7-9; CDR3aa: CASSRAQGGYYGYTF
j_gene: TRBJ2-3; len: 17; v_gene: TRBV11-2; CDR3aa: CASSQSTSGTGRDTQYF
j_gene: TRBJ1-2; len: 16; v_gene: TRBV9; CDR3aa: CASSVDPTGTDYGYTF
j_gene: TRBJ2-6; len: 15; v_gene: TRBV30; CDR3aa: CAWSGATSGANVLTF
j_gene: TRBJ2-1; len: 15; v_gene: TRBV7-3; CDR3aa: CASSLMGQGLHEQFF
j_gene: TRBJ1-4; len: 14; v_gene: TRBV7-9; CDR3aa: CASSLGTENEKLFF
j_gene: TRBJ1-4; len: 15; v_gene: TRBV5-6; CDR3aa: CASSLYQLTNEKLFF
j_gene: TRBJ2-3; len: 15; v_gene: TRBV9; CDR3aa: CASSVGSGGTDTQYF